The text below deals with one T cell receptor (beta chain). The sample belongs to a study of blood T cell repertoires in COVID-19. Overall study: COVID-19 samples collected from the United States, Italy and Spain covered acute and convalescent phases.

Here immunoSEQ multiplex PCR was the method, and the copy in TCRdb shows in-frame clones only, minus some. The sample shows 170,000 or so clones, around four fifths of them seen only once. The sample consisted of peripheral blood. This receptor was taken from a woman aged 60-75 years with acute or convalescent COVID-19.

The CDR3 is CASSYPPPGNLQGSKNIQYF. CDR3 in DNA: TGTGCCAGCAGTTACCCCCCCCCGGGGAATCTCCAGGGGTCCAAAAACATTCAGTACTTC. The chain recombines TRBV6-2 or TRBV6-3 with TRBJ2-4; D might be TRBD1 (6 bases). This CDR3 region has 20 residues. The ends were cut back, 2 bases at V and 2 bases at J, with 25 bases in the middle. The V gene's germline CDR1 is MNHEY and CDR2 SVGEGT.